Sequencing of this T cell receptor (beta chain) was carried out in a study of human T cells and chemical hapten exposure. Germline lookup yields CDR1 LNHDA and CDR2 SQIVND (reference sequence). CDR3 length: 15 residues. The V and J ends lost 5 bases and 8 bases, in that order; junction bases with no gene match: 11. Turning to this clonotype: Its antigen is unknown.

Specified time point: patch test 2, 6 weeks after DPC sensitization. Regarding treatment: therapeutic diphenylcyclopropenone sensitization with weekly scalp DPC. Via MiXCR, TCRdb re-called the RACE reads, giving one row per CDR3 protein. Of about 85,000 distinct CDR3 sequences in the sample, roughly 12% are singletons; the top ten hold around 1.5%. Overall study results and limits: PT1 expanded TCR counts and patch test score correlated positively. Expanded TCRs showed more large CDR3 clusters than pre-sensitization or healthy control sets. Those TCRs sitting above 1 in 1000 frequency stayed the same with DPC sensitization.

The chain recombines TRBV19 with TRBJ1-4, with 7 nucleotides matching TRBD1. Specimen: whole blood, collected in connection with sensitization to the hapten diphenylcyclopropenone (DPC). The clonotype comes from a man between 18 and 29 years old with alopecia areata. Some clones in this sample may be carry-over from other donors' samples. CDR3 residues: CASSLTRTGGEKLFF. The CDR3, as DNA: TGTGCCAGTAGTCTGACCAGGACAGGAGGCGAAAAACTGTTTTTT.